Following are 21 T cell receptor beta chains from one sample sequenced in a study of early T cells in non-severe SARS-CoV-2 infection. Each CDR3 protein gets one entry after TCRdb re-called the 5' RACE reads with MiXCR. Of about 77,000 distinct CDR3 sequences in the sample, around 12% are singletons; the top ten hold roughly a sixth. The specimen comprised whole blood, sampled at baseline. These receptors were obtained from an adult who was a healthcare worker with PCR-confirmed SARS-CoV-2 infection or an uninfected control (not recorded which). The donor label of this sample is uncertain.

The gene calls are TRBV6-5 and TRBJ1-6; 9 positions match TRBD1. J was trimmed by 9 bases and V by 5 bases; bases with no gene match: 5. CDR1 is MNHEY, CDR2 SVGAGI, per germline. CDR3 length: 14 residues. This CDR3 reads CASSNRGLGSPLHF. Here the CDR3 DNA reads TGTGCCAGCAGTAACAGGGGGCTAGGTTCACCCCTCCACTTT.

This chain links TRBV4-1 with TRBJ2-5; D may match TRBD1 or TRBD2 (5 bases each). The V gene's germline CDR1 is MGHRA and CDR2 YSYEKL. The CDR3 runs to 14 residues. The V end was cut by 2 bases, the J end by 4 bases, with 11 bases between. The CDR3 DNA reads TGCGCCAGCAGCCAAAGAACGGGACCAGAGACCCAGTACTTC. This codes for CASSQRTGPETQYF.

The rearrangement links TRBV4-2 to TRBJ2-3; unclear D gene. V was trimmed by 4 bases and J by 6 bases, leaving 8 bases between them. The CDR3 is made up of 12 amino acids. Germline V lookup: CDR1 LGHNA, CDR2 YNFKEQ. The CDR3 DNA reads as TGTGCCAGCAGCCGGAGAGTGGATACGCAGTATTTT. This codes for CASSRRVDTQYF.

This clonotype showed up just a few times. The J gene is TRBJ2-7, the V gene TRBV20-1; TRBD2 matches 12 bases. Germline trimming cut 1 base from V and 3 bases from J; bases unmatched to any gene: 4. This CDR3 is 15 amino acids long. Germline V gene lookup returns CDR1 DFQATT and CDR2 SNEGSKA (reference sequence). CDR3 sequence: CSARVRTSGIYEQYF. The CDR3 DNA follows: TGCAGTGCTAGAGTCAGGACTAGCGGGATCTACGAGCAGTACTTC.

J is TRBJ2-2 and V is TRBV7-2; TRBD1 matches 8 bases. Unmatched junction bases numbered 3, after V lost 5 bases and J lost 4 bases. Germline V gene sequence: CDR1 SGHTA, CDR2 FQGNSA. This CDR3 region has 14 residues. Here the CDR3 reads CASSRQGRTGELFF. CDR3 nucleotide sequence: TGTGCCAGCAGCCGACAGGGGCGCACCGGGGAGCTGTTTTTT.

The CDR3 loop is CASNNGNTIYF. DNA for the CDR3: TGTGCCAGCAACAACGGAAACACCATATATTTT. The chain links TRBV3-1 to TRBJ1-3; D not resolved. V shed 7 bases and J shed 4 bases, with 5 bases lying between them. Germline assignment: CDR1 LGHDT and CDR2 YNNKEL (reference sequence). This CDR3 is built from 11 residues.

This clonotype has just a few counts. The chain has TRBV9 and TRBJ2-1; D is possibly TRBD2 (5 bases). Trimming left V 4 bases short and J 7 bases short, with 12 bases between. This CDR3 has 13 amino acids. Germline CDR1 and CDR2: SGDLS and YYNGEE. The CDR3 coding sequence is TGTGCCAGCAGCCTTTCGGAGGTAAATGAGCAGTTCTTC. Its protein is CASSLSEVNEQFF. Combining the CDR3 with reference TRBV9 and TRBJ2-1 gives the whole variable domain DSGVTQTPKHLITATGQRVTLRCSPRSGDLSVYWYQQSLDQGLQFLIQYYNGEERAKGNILERFSAQQFPDLHSELNLSSLELGDSALYFCASSLSEVNEQFFGPGTRLTVL.

The chain links TRBV11-3 to TRBJ2-7; 8 nucleotides match TRBD1. The CDR3 is made up of 14 amino acids. V gave up 3 bases and J gave up 3 bases; unmatched junction bases: 4. Germline V CDR1 and CDR2: SGHNT, YENEEA. The CDR3 bases are TGTGCCAGCAGCTTTGACAGGGGAAGCTACGAGCAGTACTTC. Protein sequence: CASSFDRGSYEQYF. Full variable domain (missing parts from reference TRBV11-3 and TRBJ2-7): EAGVVQSPRYKIIEKKQPVAFWCNPISGHNTLYWYLQNLGQGPELLIRYENEEAVDDSQLPKDRFSAERLKGVDSTLKIQPAELGDSAVYLCASSFDRGSYEQYFGPGTRLTVT.

The table lists this clonotype with a few counts. For the CDR3, the DNA is TGTGCCAGCTCACCACAACTAGCGGGAGGCAGGAGCAATGAGCAGTTCTTC. It encodes CASSPQLAGGRSNEQFF. V usage is TRBV18 and J usage is TRBJ2-1; 12 nucleotides line up with TRBD2. V lost 1 base to trimming and J lost 6 bases; unmatched junction nucleotides: 7. This CDR3 is built from 17 residues. Germline V gives CDR1 KGHSH, CDR2 LQKENI.

V and J are TRBV12-3 or TRBV12-4 and TRBJ1-2; TRBD1 is a possible D gene (5 bases). This CDR3 region has 13 residues. Trimming cost V 6 bases and J 7 bases, with 15 bases left between them. Here the CDR3 DNA reads TGTGCCAGCAGCTTGGGACTGCCCGGTGGCTACACCTTC. Translating it yields CASSLGLPGGYTF.

This clonotype was counted between two and nine times. The chain couples TRBV4-1 to TRBJ1-6; D remains unclear. Germline loops: CDR1 MGHRA, CDR2 YSYEKL. This CDR3 region has 13 residues. Trimming left V 4 bases short and J 8 bases short, with 9 bases between. CDR3 residues: CASSLNPDSPLHF. As DNA, the CDR3 is TGCGCCAGCAGCCTAAACCCTGATTCACCCCTCCACTTT.

This sequence joins TRBV20-1 and TRBJ2-4; D is uncertain. This CDR3 comprises 11 residues. Germline assignment: CDR1 DFQATT and CDR2 SNEGSKA (reference sequence). The germline V and J ends were trimmed by 8 bases and 1 base, with 6 bases remaining between them. The CDR3 nucleotides are TGCAGTACCAAGGCCAAAAACATTCAGTACTTC. Its translation: CSTKAKNIQYF.

This clonotype was recorded a few times. The chain employs TRBV19 and TRBJ1-5; D is possibly TRBD1 (6 bases). This CDR3 region has 13 residues. The germline V gene encodes CDR1 LNHDA and CDR2 SQIVND (reference sequence). V gave up 5 bases and J gave up 6 bases, with 11 bases separating them. The DNA of the CDR3 is TGTGCCAGTAGTCAGGGGTGGCTTCAGCCCCAGCATTTT. Protein: CASSQGWLQPQHF.

The rearrangement joins TRBV2 to TRBJ2-6; D is unclear. V was pared by 8 bases and J by 0 bases, with 11 bases between. This CDR3 has 15 amino acids. CDR1 SNHLY and CDR2 FYNNEI come from the germline V gene. The CDR3 bases are TGTGCCAGCGTGGCTGATGCCTCTGGGGCCAACGTCCTGACTTTC. Translation: CASVADASGANVLTF.

This clonotype was counted many times. The chain uses TRBV13 and TRBJ2-6; 9 nucleotides align to TRBD1. The CDR3 runs 19 residues. CDR1 PRHDT and CDR2 FYEKMQ come from the germline V gene (reference sequence). J was trimmed by 2 bases and V by 4 bases; bases with no gene match: 12. The CDR3 spells CASSSTAGTGNTGANVLTF. CDR3 nucleotide sequence: TGTGCCAGCAGCTCCACTGCCGGGACAGGGAATACTGGGGCCAACGTCCTGACTTTC.

This clonotype was seen a few times. The chain joins TRBV30 to TRBJ1-1; TRBD1 is a possible D gene (5 bases). CDR1 GTSNPN and CDR2 SVGIG come from the germline V gene (reference sequence). Trimming pared 1 base from V and 3 bases from J, leaving 15 bases between. This CDR3 contains 15 residues. CDR3: CAWSALTGAYTEAFF. The CDR3 DNA reads as TGTGCCTGGAGTGCACTAACAGGAGCATACACTGAAGCTTTCTTT. Full variable domain (remainder filled in from reference TRBV30 and TRBJ1-1): SQTIHQWPATLVQPVGSPLSLECTVEGTSNPNLYWYRQAAGRGLQLLFYSVGIGQISSEVPQNLSASRPQDRQFILSSKKLLLSDSGFYLCAWSALTGAYTEAFFGQGTRLTVV.

In this sample, this clonotype turned up many times. In DNA, the CDR3 is TGCAGTGCTAGAGATTTAGCCATGTTCTCCTACGAGCAGTACTTC. Its translation is CSARDLAMFSYEQYF. The genes are TRBV20-1 and TRBJ2-7; D remains ambiguous. V was clipped by 0 bases and J by 0 bases, with 12 bases between them. The germline V gene encodes CDR1 DFQATT and CDR2 SNEGSKA (reference sequence). The CDR3 has 15 residues.

This clonotype was observed at least ten times. This rearrangement joins TRBV10-3 to TRBJ1-2; TRBD1 matches at 7 bases. Germline trimming cut 4 bases from V and 2 bases from J; bases unmatched to any gene: 7. Germline CDR1 ENHRY, CDR2 SYGVKD. This CDR3 comprises 15 residues. CDR3: CAISAQGGTNYGYTF. The CDR3 DNA sequence: TGTGCCATCAGTGCCCAGGGGGGGACAAACTATGGCTACACCTTC.

This clonotype was picked up a small number of times. The V gene is TRBV11-2, the J gene TRBJ1-5; 8 bases match TRBD1. Germline values: CDR1 SGHAT, CDR2 FQNNGV. The CDR3 sequence is 15 residues long. V shed 2 bases, J shed 2 bases, and the junction held 2 bases outside the gene matches. CDR3 DNA: TGTGCCAGCAGCTTATCAGGGGGCGGCAATCAGCCCCAGCATTTT. This encodes CASSLSGGGNQPQHF.

This clonotype was picked up a small number of times. The CDR3 reads CAISVSVNYGYTF. DNA for the CDR3: TGTGCCATCAGTGTTTCAGTGAACTATGGCTACACCTTC. The chain recombines TRBV10-3 with TRBJ1-2; D not certain. CDR3 length: 13 amino acids. Germline-derived CDR1 and CDR2 are ENHRY and SYGVKD. V lost 4 bases and J lost 2, with 8 bases in between.

There are a few counts of this clonotype. CDR3 nucleotides: TGTGCCAGCAGATCAACGGGACTAGCGGGAGGTAGCGTCACCGGGGAGCTGTTTTTT. This translates into CASRSTGLAGGSVTGELFF. The J gene is TRBJ2-2, the V gene TRBV5-5; 15 bases agree with TRBD2. The CDR3 loop spans 19 amino acids. Germline CDR1 and CDR2: SGHKS and YYEKEE (reference sequence). The junction had 12 bases not matched to a gene; V was cut back by 5 bases and J by 4 bases.